The source of this TCR beta chain is a study of shared clonotypes between healthy human individuals. The donors were adults (healthy and HIV-negative) with no recent acute infections or vaccinations. Per the original methods: Because ImmunoSEQ provided only junction sequences with no quality scores, the filtering differed. The table came from immunoSEQ multiplex PCR; TCRdb's copy has only in-frame clones and leaves some out. V and J calls and clone size are those listed in that table; D and trimming were worked out from the DNA. Of about 1.5 million clones in the sample, 95% to 99% are singletons; the top ten hold around 0.47%. V gave up 0 bases and J gave up 0 bases; unmatched junction bases: 15. This CDR3 has 21 amino acids. The germline V gene encodes CDR1 SGHDN and CDR2 FVKESK.

Specimen: naive CD4+ T cells sorted from blood. Subset defined: CD45RA+ positively selected. The chain carries TRBV14 and TRBJ2-3, with 10 bases fitting TRBD2. This receptor was taken from a man aged 30 to 39 in good health. The CDR3 loop is CASSQDFTTSGPASSTDTQYF. In DNA form, the CDR3 reads TGTGCCAGCAGCCAAGATTTCACGACTAGCGGGCCGGCCTCTAGCACAGATACGCAGTATTTT.